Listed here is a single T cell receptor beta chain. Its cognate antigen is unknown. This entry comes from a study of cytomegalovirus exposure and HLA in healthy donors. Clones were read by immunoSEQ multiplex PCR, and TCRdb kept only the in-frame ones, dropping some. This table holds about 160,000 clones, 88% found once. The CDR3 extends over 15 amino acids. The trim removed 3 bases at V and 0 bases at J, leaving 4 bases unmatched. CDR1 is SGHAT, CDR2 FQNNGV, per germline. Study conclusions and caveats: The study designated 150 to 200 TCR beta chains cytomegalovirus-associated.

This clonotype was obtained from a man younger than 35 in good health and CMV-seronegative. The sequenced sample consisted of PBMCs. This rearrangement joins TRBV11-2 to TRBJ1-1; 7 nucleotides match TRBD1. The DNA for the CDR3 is TGTGCCAGCAGCTTGACAGGGCTAATGAACACTGAAGCTTTCTTT. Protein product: CASSLTGLMNTEAFF.